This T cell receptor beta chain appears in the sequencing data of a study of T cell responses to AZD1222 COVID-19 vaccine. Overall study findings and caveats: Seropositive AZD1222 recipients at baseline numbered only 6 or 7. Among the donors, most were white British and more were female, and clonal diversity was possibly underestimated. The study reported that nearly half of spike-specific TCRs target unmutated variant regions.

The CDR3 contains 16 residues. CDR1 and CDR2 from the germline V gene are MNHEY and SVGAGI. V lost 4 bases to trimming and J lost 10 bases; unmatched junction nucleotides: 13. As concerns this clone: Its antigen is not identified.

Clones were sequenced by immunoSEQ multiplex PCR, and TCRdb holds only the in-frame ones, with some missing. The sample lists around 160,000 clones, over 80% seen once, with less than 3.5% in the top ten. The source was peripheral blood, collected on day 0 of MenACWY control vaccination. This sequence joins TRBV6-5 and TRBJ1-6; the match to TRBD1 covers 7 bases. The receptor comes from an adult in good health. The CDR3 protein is CASSSISGTVGSPLHF. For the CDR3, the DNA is TGTGCCAGCAGTTCCATCTCCGGGACAGTCGGCTCACCCCTCCACTTT.